Detailed here is one T cell receptor beta chain. Its matching antigen is unknown. Healthy and HIV-negative, the adult donors had no recent acute infections or vaccinations. The CDR3 extends over 13 amino acids. V shed 5 bases and J shed 4 bases, with 11 bases lying between them. Germline V gene data show CDR1 as MDHEN and CDR2 as SYDVKM. The data belong to a study of shared clonotypes between healthy human individuals. Assay used: immunoSEQ multiplex PCR; TCRdb lists only in-frame clones, some missing. The table lists fewer than 500,000 clones, around 79% of them singletons, with around 13% in the top ten. Study-wide results and limits: Clonotype sharing among donors, it was expected, would be affected by sequencing depth.

The sample taken for sequencing was PBMCs. The gene calls are TRBV28 and TRBJ1-2; perhaps TRBD1 as D (5 bases). The receptor comes from a woman in her 40s in good health. Some clones in this sample may be carry-over from other donors' samples. For the CDR3, the DNA is TGTGCCAGCAGTCCGGACACTTCCTATGGCTACACCTTC. Its translation is CASSPDTSYGYTF.